A single sample is the source of the 2 T cell receptor beta chains below, sequenced in a study of technical replicates of blood from several donors. Only in-frame clones appear in the TCRdb table, and some are missing; sequencing was by immunoSEQ multiplex PCR. The sample lists around 75,000 clones, over 80% occurring once. The sample comprised T cells isolated from PBMCs. Source of these receptors: a human donor in good health.

This chain joins TRBV28 and TRBJ2-5; TRBD1 matches at 11 bases. J gave up 2 bases and V 4 bases, and 9 bases lay outside the gene matches. The CDR3 spans 17 residues. Germline V gene sequence: CDR1 MDHEN, CDR2 SYDVKM. In nucleotides, the CDR3 is TGTGCCAGCAGTTCCTGGGGGGACAGGGGGAAACAAGAGACCCAGTACTTC. This sequence encodes CASSSWGDRGKQETQYF.

The CDR3 DNA reads TGTGCCAGCAGCTTTTCTAGCGGCACAGACAATGAGCAGTTCTTC. It specifies CASSFSSGTDNEQFF. This chain joins TRBV7-6 and TRBJ2-1; TRBD2 aligns across 7 bases. V shed 3 bases, J shed 5 bases, and the junction held 7 bases outside the gene matches. The germline CDR1 and CDR2 sequences are SGHVS and FNYEAQ. The CDR3 has 15 residues.